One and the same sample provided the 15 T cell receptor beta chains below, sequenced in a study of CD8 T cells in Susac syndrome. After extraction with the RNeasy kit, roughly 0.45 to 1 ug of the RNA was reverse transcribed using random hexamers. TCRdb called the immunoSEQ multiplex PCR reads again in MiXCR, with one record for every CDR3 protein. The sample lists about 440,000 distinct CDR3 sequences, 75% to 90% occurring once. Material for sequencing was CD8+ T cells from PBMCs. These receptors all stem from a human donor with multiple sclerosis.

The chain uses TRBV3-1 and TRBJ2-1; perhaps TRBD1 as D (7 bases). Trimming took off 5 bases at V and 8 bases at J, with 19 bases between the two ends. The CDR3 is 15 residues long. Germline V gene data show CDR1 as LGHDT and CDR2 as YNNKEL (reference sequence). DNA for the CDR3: TGTGCCAGCAGCGACCCCCCAGGGGGGACGGATGAGCAGTTCTTC. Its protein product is CASSDPPGGTDEQFF.

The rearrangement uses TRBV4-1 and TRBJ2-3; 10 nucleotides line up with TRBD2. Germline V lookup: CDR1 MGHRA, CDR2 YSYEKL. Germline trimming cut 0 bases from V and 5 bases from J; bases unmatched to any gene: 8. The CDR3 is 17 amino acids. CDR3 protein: CASSQDLRTSGEDTQYF. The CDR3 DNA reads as TGCGCCAGCAGCCAAGATCTTAGGACTAGCGGAGAAGATACGCAGTATTTT.

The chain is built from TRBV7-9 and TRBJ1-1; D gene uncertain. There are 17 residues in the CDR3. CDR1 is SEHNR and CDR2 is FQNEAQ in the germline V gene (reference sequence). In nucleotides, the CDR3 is TGTGGTACAGCACCTACCCAGACCGAGGTCTTTGGCACTGAAGCTTTCTTT. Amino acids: CGTAPTQTEVFGTEAFF.

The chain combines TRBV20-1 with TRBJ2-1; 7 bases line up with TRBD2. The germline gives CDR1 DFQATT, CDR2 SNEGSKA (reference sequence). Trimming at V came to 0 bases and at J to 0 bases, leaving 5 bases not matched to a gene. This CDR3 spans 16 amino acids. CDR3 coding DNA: TGCAGTGCTAGAGATGTCGGGGGGAGCTCCTACAATGAGCAGTTCTTC. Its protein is CSARDVGGSSYNEQFF.

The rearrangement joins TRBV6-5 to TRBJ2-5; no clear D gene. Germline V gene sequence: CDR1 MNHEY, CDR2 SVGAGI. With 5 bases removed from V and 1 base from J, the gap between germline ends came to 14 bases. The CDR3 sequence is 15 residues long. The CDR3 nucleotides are TGTGCCAGCAGTCCCTATTTGCAGCGCCAAGAGACCCAGTACTTC. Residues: CASSPYLQRQETQYF.

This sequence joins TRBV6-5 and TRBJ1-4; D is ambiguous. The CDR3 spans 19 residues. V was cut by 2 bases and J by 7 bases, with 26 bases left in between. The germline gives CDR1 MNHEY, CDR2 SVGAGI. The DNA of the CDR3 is TGTGCCAGCAGTTACGACCAATTGCCCCCTGGCAGCTCCAGTGAAAAACTGTTTTTT. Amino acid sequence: CASSYDQLPPGSSSEKLFF.

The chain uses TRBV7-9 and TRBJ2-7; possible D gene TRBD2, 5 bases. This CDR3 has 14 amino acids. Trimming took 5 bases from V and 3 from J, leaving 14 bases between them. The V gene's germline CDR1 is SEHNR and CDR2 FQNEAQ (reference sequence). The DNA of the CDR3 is TGTGCCAGCAGCCCCTTCCTCCGGGACTACGAGCAGTACTTC. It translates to CASSPFLRDYEQYF.

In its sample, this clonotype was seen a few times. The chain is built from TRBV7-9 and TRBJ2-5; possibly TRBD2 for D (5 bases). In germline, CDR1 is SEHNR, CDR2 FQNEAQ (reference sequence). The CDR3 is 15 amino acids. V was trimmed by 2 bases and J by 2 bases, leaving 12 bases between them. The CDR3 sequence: CASSLMVSGQETQYF. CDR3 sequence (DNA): TGTGCCAGCAGCTTAATGGTCAGCGGACAAGAGACCCAGTACTTC. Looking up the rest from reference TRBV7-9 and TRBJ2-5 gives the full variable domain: DTGVSQNPRHKITKRGQNVTFRCDPISEHNRLYWYRQTLGQGPEFLTYFQNEAQLEKSRLLSDRFSAERPKGSFSTLEIQRTEQGDSAMYLCASSLMVSGQETQYFGPGTRLLVL.

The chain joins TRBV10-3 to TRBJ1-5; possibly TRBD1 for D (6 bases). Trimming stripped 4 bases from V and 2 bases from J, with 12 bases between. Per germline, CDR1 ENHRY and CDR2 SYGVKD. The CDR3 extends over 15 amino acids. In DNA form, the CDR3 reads TGTGCCATCAGTGTGGGGGGCGAGGGCAATCAGCCCCAGCATTTT. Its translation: CAISVGGEGNQPQHF.

The CDR3 protein is CASSLSPGTVNTEAFF. In nucleotides, the CDR3 is TGTGCCAGCAGCTTGAGTCCCGGGACTGTGAACACTGAAGCTTTCTTT. The rearrangement uses TRBV7-9 and TRBJ1-1; a weak D match, TRBD1 (5 bases). Germline assignment: CDR1 SEHNR and CDR2 FQNEAQ (reference sequence). V was cut by 3 bases and J by 0 bases, with 14 bases left in between. The CDR3 is 16 residues long. Drawing the rest from reference TRBV7-9 and TRBJ1-1, the complete variable domain is DTGVSQNPRHKITKRGQNVTFRCDPISEHNRLYWYRQTLGQGPEFLTYFQNEAQLEKSRLLSDRFSAERPKGSFSTLEIQRTEQGDSAMYLCASSLSPGTVNTEAFFGQGTRLTVV.

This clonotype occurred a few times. The CDR3 is CASSLERNTYNEQFF. The CDR3 DNA follows: TGTGCCAGCAGTTTAGAGCGAAACACCTACAATGAGCAGTTCTTC. The chain recombines TRBV12-3 or TRBV12-4 with TRBJ2-1; no firm D call. The germline V and J ends were trimmed by 1 base and 2 bases, with 9 bases remaining between them. CDR3 length: 15 residues.

CDR3: CSAVPSELTYNEQFF. The CDR3 DNA follows: TGCAGTGCTGTGCCAAGCGAGCTGACCTACAATGAGCAGTTCTTC. This sequence joins TRBV20-1 and TRBJ2-1, with D hard to call. Germline V gene data show CDR1 as DFQATT and CDR2 as SNEGSKA (reference sequence). This CDR3 is built from 15 residues. V lost 5 bases and J 2 bases, leaving 16 bases between the germline ends.

The CDR3 DNA reads TGCGCCAGCAGCTTCGACGACAGCCCAGATGGCTACACCTTC. Its translation is CASSFDDSPDGYTF. This rearrangement joins TRBV5-1 to TRBJ1-2, with a weak D call TRBD1 (5 bases). Germline V gene data show CDR1 as SGHRS and CDR2 as YFSETQ. This CDR3 has 14 amino acids. The V gene lost 2 bases and the J gene lost 6 bases, with 14 bases spanning the gap. Variable domain in full (rest from reference TRBV5-1 and TRBJ1-2): KAGVTQTPRYLIKTRGQQVTLSCSPISGHRSVSWYQQTPGQGLQFLFEYFSETQRNKGNFPGRFSGRQFSNSRSEMNVSTLELGDSALYLCASSFDDSPDGYTFGSGTRLTVV.

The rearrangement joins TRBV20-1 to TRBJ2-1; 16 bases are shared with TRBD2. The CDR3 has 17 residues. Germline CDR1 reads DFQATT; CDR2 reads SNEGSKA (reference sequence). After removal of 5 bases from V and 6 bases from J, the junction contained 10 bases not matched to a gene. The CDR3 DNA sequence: TGCAGTGCTTTTCCGGGACTAGCGGGGGGGAAGGTCAATGAGCAGTTCTTC. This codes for CSAFPGLAGGKVNEQFF.

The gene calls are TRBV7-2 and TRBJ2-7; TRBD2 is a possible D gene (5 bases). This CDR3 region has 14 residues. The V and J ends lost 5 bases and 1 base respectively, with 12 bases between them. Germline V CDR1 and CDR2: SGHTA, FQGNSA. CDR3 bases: TGTGCCAGCAGCATACTAGGACCATCCTACGAGCAGTACTTC. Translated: CASSILGPSYEQYF.